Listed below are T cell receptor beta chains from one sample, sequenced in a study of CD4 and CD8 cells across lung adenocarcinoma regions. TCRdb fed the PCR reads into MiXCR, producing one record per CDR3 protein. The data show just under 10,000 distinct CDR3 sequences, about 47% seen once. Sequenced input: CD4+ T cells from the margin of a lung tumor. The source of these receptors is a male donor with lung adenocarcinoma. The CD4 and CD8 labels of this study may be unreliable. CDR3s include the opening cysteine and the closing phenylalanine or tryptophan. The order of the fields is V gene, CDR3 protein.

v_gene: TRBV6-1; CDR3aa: CASSRRTGENYGYTF
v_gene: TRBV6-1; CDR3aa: CASSASGRSDTQYF
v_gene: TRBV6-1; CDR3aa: CASSTRTGGKQYF
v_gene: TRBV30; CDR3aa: CAWSETGSDGYTF
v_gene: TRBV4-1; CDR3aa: CASSPLGRKLSDEQFF
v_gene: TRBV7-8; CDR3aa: CASSPPTSGYNEQFF
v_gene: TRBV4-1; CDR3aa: CASSRLAGELFF
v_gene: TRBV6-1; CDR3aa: CASRKQDRVVSTEAFF
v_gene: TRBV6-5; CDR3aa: CASSYTRPGLKNEQFF
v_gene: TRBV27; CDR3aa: CASSFHGGGEQYF
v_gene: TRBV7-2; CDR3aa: CASSTRRSYGYTF
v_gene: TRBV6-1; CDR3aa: CATERDPTDTQYF
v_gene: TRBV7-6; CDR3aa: CASSFTDTRRSEAFF
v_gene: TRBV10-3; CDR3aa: CAGRGAREKDTQYF
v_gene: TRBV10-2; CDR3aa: CASSDVLPSGNTIYF
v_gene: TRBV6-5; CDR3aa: CASSFDIFPSLSGNTIYF
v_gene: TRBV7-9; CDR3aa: CAGSGGGDGDIQYF
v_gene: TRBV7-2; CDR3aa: CASSRGHRGNGDIQYF
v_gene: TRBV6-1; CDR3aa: CASSEVVLDEQFF
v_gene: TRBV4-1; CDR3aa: CASSPGLRGKSMQYF
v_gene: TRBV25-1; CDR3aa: CATGGFPGELFF
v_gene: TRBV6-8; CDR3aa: CASTGRRGKNTQYF
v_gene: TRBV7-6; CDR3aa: CASADLAGSPDTQYF
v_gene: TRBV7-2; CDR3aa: CASSLGGRLSYNEQFF
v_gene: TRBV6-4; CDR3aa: CASSDSTSGGANEQFF
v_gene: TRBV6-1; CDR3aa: CASSLQGDEQFF
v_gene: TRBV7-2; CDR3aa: CASSFGRVTDTQYF
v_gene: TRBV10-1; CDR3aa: CASSGQGGTEAFF
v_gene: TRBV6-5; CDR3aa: CASSSLLTGGGYEQYF
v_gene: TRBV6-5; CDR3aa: CASSYSGFYEQYF
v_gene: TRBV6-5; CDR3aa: CASSYSMHQGHEQYF
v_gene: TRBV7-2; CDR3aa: CASRLGHSSYNEQFF
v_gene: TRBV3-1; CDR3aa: CASSDRGRNTEAFF
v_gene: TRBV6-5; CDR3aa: CASSSTALSSSYEQYF
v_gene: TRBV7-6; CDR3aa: CASSLNPDGLPEQYF